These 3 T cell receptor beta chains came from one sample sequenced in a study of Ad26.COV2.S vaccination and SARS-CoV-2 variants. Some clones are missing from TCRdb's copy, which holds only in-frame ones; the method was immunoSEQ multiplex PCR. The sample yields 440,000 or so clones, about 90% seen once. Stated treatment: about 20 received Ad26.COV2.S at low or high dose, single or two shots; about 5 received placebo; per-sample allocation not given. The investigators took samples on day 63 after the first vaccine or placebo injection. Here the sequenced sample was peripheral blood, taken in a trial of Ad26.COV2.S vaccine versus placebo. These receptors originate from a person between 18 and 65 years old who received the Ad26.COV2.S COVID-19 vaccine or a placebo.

CDR3: CASSLDRGATKGKTGTQYF. The CDR3 DNA follows: TGTGCCAGCTCACTGGACAGGGGAGCTACAAAGGGTAAAACGGGGACCCAGTACTTC. The rearrangement joins TRBV18 to TRBJ2-5, with 9 bases identical to TRBD1. This CDR3 comprises 19 residues. J gave up 7 bases and V 4 bases, and 22 bases lay outside the gene matches. Germline V lookup: CDR1 KGHSH, CDR2 LQKENI.

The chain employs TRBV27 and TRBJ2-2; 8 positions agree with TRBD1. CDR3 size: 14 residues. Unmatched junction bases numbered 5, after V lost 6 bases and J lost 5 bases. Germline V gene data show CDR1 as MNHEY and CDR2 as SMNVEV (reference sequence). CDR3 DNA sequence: TGTGCCAGCAGCCTGACAGGGGAAACCGGGGAGCTGTTTTTT. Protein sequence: CASSLTGETGELFF.

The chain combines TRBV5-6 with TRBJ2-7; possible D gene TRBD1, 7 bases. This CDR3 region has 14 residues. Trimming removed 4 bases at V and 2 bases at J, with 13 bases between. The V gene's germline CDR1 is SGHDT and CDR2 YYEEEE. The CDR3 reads CASSRGDRPYEQYF. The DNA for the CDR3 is TGTGCCAGCAGCAGGGGGGACAGACCCTACGAGCAGTACTTC.